Each of the 16 T cell receptor beta chains below was sequenced from the same sample in a study of Graves' ophthalmopathy and Graves' hyperthyroidism (dated by TCRdb to 2016 to 2019). For sequencing, an Illumina HiSeq 2000 was employed. For repertoire sequencing, the TCR beta CDR3 regions were amplified from RNA transcripts. A first-round RT-PCR used HTBI primers with the Qiagen OneStep RT-PCR kit, followed by a second-round multiplex PCR, size selection and purification. TCRdb's own reprocessing of the public reads used fastp at Q25 and MiXCR and kept productive beta chains. Entries are consolidated by CDR3 protein sequence, retaining the most common genes and DNA. The sample table holds 400,000 to 500,000 distinct CDR3 sequences, of which 20% to 25% were seen once. The ten biggest clones cover around 3.2% of the sample. Sequenced: peripheral blood. All receptors come from a woman aged 18-30 years with stable Graves' hyperthyroidism. Donor details come from another sample of the same person, matched by shared clones.

This clonotype has ten or more counts. The V call is TRBV4-1, the J call TRBJ1-1; maybe TRBD1 (5 bases). V was trimmed by 4 bases and J by 1 base, leaving 19 bases between them. The CDR3 covers 17 residues. CDR1 is MGHRA, CDR2 YSYEKL, per germline. In DNA form, the CDR3 reads TGCGCCAGCAGCCCCGGGGCTCTACAGTGGAGGAACACTGAAGCTTTCTTT. Its translation: CASSPGALQWRNTEAFF.

This clonotype was seen repeatedly, ten times or more. V usage is TRBV10-1 and J usage is TRBJ2-7; 14 nucleotides align to TRBD2. The germline V gene has CDR1 WNHNN and CDR2 SYGVQD (reference sequence). V trimming: 10 bases; J trimming: 1 base; junction bases outside the gene matches: 9. This CDR3 contains 16 residues. For the CDR3, the DNA is TGCGCCAACTACGTGGGACTAGCGGGAGTGTCCTACGAGCAGTACTTC. Protein sequence: CANYVGLAGVSYEQYF.

This clonotype was found many times. The V call is TRBV2, the J call TRBJ1-2; 10 bases map to TRBD1. With 4 bases clipped from V and 10 bases from J, the junction kept 3 bases outside the gene matches. The germline V gene has CDR1 SNHLY and CDR2 FYNNEI. The CDR3 has 12 residues. CDR3 residues: CASSGQGATYTF. CDR3 sequence (DNA): TGTGCCAGCAGTGGACAGGGGGCGACCTACACCTTC.

This clonotype was counted ten times or more. V and J are TRBV25-1 and TRBJ2-5, with D hard to call. CDR3 length: 15 residues. Per germline, CDR1 MGHDK and CDR2 SYGVNS. Trimming took off 1 base at V and 5 bases at J, with 14 bases between the two ends. Here the CDR3 reads CASSESGGSRETQYF. The DNA of the CDR3 is TGTGCCAGCAGTGAATCGGGCGGCAGCCGCGAGACCCAGTACTTC.

The chain carries TRBV7-9 and TRBJ2-5; 7 bases line up with TRBD2. CDR1 is SEHNR, CDR2 FQNEAQ, per germline (reference sequence). The CDR3 is made up of 16 amino acids. The trim removed 5 bases at V and 0 bases at J, leaving 9 bases unmatched. The DNA of the CDR3 is TGTGCCAGCAGCACGGGGGGACGGACCAACCAAGAGACCCAGTACTTC. Residues: CASSTGGRTNQETQYF.

The table lists this clonotype with many counts. J is TRBJ2-7 and V is TRBV4-1; D is tentatively TRBD1 or TRBD2 (6 bases each). The CDR3 has 15 residues. Trimming took off 2 bases at V and 2 bases at J, with 13 bases between the two ends. Germline CDR1 is MGHRA and CDR2 is YSYEKL. The CDR3 region is CASSQFSRGPYEQYF. For the CDR3, the DNA is TGCGCCAGCAGCCAATTTAGTCGGGGGCCCTACGAGCAGTACTTC.

This clonotype has ten or more counts. This chain joins TRBV27 and TRBJ2-1; D is unresolved. Germline lookup yields CDR1 MNHEY and CDR2 SMNVEV (reference sequence). CDR3 length: 13 residues. With 2 bases removed from V and 4 bases from J, the gap between germline ends came to 6 bases. The CDR3 nucleotides are TGTGCCAGCAGTTTAGGGTATTACAATGAGCAGTTCTTC. Amino acids: CASSLGYYNEQFF.

This clonotype was recorded many times. The chain combines TRBV7-6 with TRBJ2-5; TRBD2 aligns across 10 bases. V lost 3 bases to trimming and J lost 4 bases; unmatched junction nucleotides: 8. The germline V gene encodes CDR1 SGHVS and CDR2 FNYEAQ. This CDR3 contains 16 residues. In nucleotides, the CDR3 is TGTGCCAGCAGCTTCAATCCGGGACTAGCGAGAGAGACCCAGTACTTC. It specifies CASSFNPGLARETQYF.

This clonotype was counted many times. The chain is built from TRBV5-1 and TRBJ2-5; tentative D call: TRBD1 (6 bases). The germline V gene has CDR1 SGHRS and CDR2 YFSETQ. The CDR3 has 15 residues. V lost 1 base, J lost 2 bases, and 12 bases lay in between. CDR3 in amino acids: CASSLPGQIQETQYF. In nucleotides, the CDR3 is TGCGCCAGCAGCTTGCCCGGACAGATACAAGAGACCCAGTACTTC. Based on the CDR3 plus reference TRBV5-1 and TRBJ2-5, the full variable domain is KAGVTQTPRYLIKTRGQQVTLSCSPISGHRSVSWYQQTPGQGLQFLFEYFSETQRNKGNFPGRFSGRQFSNSRSEMNVSTLELGDSALYLCASSLPGQIQETQYFGPGTRLLVL.

This clonotype was seen ten or more times. The V and J genes are TRBV7-8 and TRBJ2-5, with D tentatively TRBD1 (5 bases). The V end was cut by 2 bases, the J end by 4 bases, with 20 bases between. The CDR3 sequence is 17 residues long. From germline, CDR1 is SGHVS and CDR2 FQNEAQ. CDR3 sequence reads: CASSLILGPRSRETQYF. The CDR3 bases are TGTGCCAGCAGCTTAATTTTGGGGCCACGCTCGCGAGAGACCCAGTACTTC.

This clonotype was detected many times. CDR3 DNA sequence: TGTGCCAGCAGACTAGCGGGAGTTGGTGGTACGCAGTATTTT. This codes for CASRLAGVGGTQYF. The chain combines TRBV12-3 or TRBV12-4 with TRBJ2-3; 11 bases map to TRBD2. The CDR3 sequence is 14 residues long. The V and J ends lost 6 bases and 8 bases, in that order; junction bases with no gene match: 7.

This clonotype has a count of ten or more. CDR3 in amino acids: CASSDRGRFTDTQYF. The CDR3 coding sequence is TGTGCCAGCTCGGACAGGGGGAGATTCACAGATACGCAGTATTTT. The chain is built from TRBV27 and TRBJ2-3, with TRBD1 matching 10 bases. The ends lost 8 bases at V and 2 bases at J; junction bases unmatched: 7. Germline values: CDR1 MNHEY, CDR2 SMNVEV (reference sequence). The CDR3 runs 15 residues.

The V call is TRBV2, the J call TRBJ1-3; tentatively, D is TRBD1 (6 bases). The CDR3 has 13 residues. V was trimmed by 8 bases and J by 9 bases, leaving 17 bases between them. Per germline, CDR1 SNHLY and CDR2 FYNNEI. The CDR3 loop reads CASGQDSEATIYF. The CDR3 DNA reads TGTGCCAGCGGCCAGGACAGCGAAGCCACCATATATTTT.

This clonotype was seen many times. This chain uses TRBV14 with TRBJ2-7, with 9 bases aligning to TRBD1. The CDR3 length is 18 residues. V shed 5 bases and J 4 bases; nucleotides not matched to a gene: 18. Germline V CDR1 and CDR2: SGHDN, FVKESK. The CDR3 sequence is CASSSTLTNRGPGYEQYF. For the CDR3, the DNA is TGTGCCAGCAGCTCCACGCTAACCAACAGGGGGCCGGGGTACGAGCAGTACTTC. The complete variable domain, with remaining parts taken from reference TRBV14 and TRBJ2-7, reads EAGVTQFPSHSVIEKGQTVTLRCDPISGHDNLYWYRRVMGKEIKFLLHFVKESKQDESGMPNNRFLAERTGGTYSTLKVQPAELEDSGVYFCASSSTLTNRGPGYEQYFGPGTRLTVT.

In this sample, this clonotype turned up many times. The chain joins TRBV12-3 or TRBV12-4 to TRBJ1-3; TRBD1 aligns across 9 bases. The CDR3 consists of 14 residues. V shed 5 bases and J 7 bases; nucleotides not matched to a gene: 6. CDR3 in amino acids: CASSNRDRVNTIYF. In DNA form, the CDR3 reads TGTGCCAGCAGTAACCGGGACAGGGTTAACACCATATATTTT.

This clonotype was detected ten times or more. V usage is TRBV20-1 and J usage is TRBJ1-2, with a possible D match to TRBD1 (5 bases). The germline CDR1 and CDR2 sequences are DFQATT and SNEGSKA (reference sequence). The CDR3 sequence is 14 residues long. Trimming took off 4 bases at V and 8 bases at J, with 20 bases between the two ends. The CDR3 DNA is TGCAGTGCTAAACCCTACAGGCGGCCGGGGGGCTACACCTTC. Encoded protein: CSAKPYRRPGGYTF.